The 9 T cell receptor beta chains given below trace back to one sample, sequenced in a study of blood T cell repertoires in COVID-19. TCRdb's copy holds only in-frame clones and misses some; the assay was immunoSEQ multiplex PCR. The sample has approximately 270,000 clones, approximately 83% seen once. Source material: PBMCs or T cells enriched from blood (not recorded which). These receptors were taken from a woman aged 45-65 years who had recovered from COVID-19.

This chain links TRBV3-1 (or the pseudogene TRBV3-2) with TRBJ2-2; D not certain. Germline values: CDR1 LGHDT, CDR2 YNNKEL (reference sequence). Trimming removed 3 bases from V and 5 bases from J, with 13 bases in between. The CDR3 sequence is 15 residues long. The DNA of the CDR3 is TGTGCCAGCAGCCAGCACCACACGAGGACCGGGGAGCTGTTTTTT. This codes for CASSQHHTRTGELFF.

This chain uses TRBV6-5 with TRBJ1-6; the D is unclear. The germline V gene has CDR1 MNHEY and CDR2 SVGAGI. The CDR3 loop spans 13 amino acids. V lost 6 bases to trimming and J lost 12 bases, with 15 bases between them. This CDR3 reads CASRSIGVRPLHF. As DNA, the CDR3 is TGTGCCAGCAGATCAATCGGGGTCCGACCCCTCCACTTT.

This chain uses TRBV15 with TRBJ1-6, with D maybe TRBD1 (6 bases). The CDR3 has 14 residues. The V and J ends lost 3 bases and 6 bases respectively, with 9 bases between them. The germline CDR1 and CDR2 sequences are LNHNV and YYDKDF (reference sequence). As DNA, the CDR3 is TGTGCCACCAGCAGGGACAGAGCTAATTCACCCCTCCACTTT. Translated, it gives CATSRDRANSPLHF.

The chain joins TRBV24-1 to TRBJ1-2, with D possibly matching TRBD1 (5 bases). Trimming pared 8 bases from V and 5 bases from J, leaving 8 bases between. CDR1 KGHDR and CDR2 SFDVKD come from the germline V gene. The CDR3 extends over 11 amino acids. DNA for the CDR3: TGTGCCACCACTCAGGGATATGGCTACACCTTC. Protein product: CATTQGYGYTF.

The CDR3 loop is CAVPGSSYEQYF. DNA for the CDR3: TGTGCCGTGCCGGGGAGCTCCTACGAGCAGTACTTC. V and J are TRBV6-5 and TRBJ2-7; D possibly corresponds to TRBD2 (5 bases). The germline gives CDR1 MNHEY, CDR2 SVGAGI. The V end lost 11 bases, the J end lost 0 bases, and 11 bases lay between the germline ends. The CDR3 sequence is 12 residues long.

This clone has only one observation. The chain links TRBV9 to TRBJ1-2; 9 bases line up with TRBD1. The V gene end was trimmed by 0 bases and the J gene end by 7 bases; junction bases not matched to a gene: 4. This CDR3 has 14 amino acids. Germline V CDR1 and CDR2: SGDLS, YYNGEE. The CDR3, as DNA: TGTGCCAGCAGCGTAGGGGACAGGGCGCGTGGCTACACCTTC. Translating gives CASSVGDRARGYTF. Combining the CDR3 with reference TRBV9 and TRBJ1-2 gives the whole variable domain DSGVTQTPKHLITATGQRVTLRCSPRSGDLSVYWYQQSLDQGLQFLIQYYNGEERAKGNILERFSAQQFPDLHSELNLSSLELGDSALYFCASSVGDRARGYTFGSGTRLTVV.

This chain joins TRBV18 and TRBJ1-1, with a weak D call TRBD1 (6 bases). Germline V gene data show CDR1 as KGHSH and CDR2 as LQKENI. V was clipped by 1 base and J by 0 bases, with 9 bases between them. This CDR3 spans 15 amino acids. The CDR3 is CASSPQGEMNTEAFF. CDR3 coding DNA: TGTGCCAGCTCACCACAGGGGGAAATGAACACTGAAGCTTTCTTT.

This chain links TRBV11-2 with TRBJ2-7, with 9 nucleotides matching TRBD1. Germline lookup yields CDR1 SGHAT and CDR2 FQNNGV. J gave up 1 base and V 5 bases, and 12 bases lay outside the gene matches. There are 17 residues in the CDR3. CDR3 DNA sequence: TGTGCCAGCAGCCCAACAGGGGGCGGCCTTTGGTCCTACGAGCAGTACTTC. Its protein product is CASSPTGGGLWSYEQYF.

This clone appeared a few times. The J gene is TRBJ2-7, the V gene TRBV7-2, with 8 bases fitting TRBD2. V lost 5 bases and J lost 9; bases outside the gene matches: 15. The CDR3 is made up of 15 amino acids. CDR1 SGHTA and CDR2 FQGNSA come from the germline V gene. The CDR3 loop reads CASSLSRGGRTRQYF. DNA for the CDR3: TGTGCCAGCAGCCTTTCAAGAGGCGGGAGGACGCGGCAGTACTTC. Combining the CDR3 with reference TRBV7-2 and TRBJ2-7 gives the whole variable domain GAGVSQSPSNKVTEKGKDVELRCDPISGHTALYWYRQSLGQGLEFLIYFQGNSAPDKSGLPSDRFSAERTGGSVSTLTIQRTQQEDSAVYLCASSLSRGGRTRQYFGPGTRLTVT.